This entry lists 27 T cell receptor beta chains sequenced from one sample in a study of T cell responses to AZD1222 COVID-19 vaccine. Data came from immunoSEQ multiplex PCR; TCRdb stores just in-frame clones and leaves some out. Of about 130,000 clones in the sample, over 75% were seen once. The sequences come from peripheral blood, collected 28 days after the second AZD1222 dose. Receptors were obtained from an adult who received the AZD1222 COVID-19 vaccine.

The chain joins TRBV3-1 (or the pseudogene TRBV3-2) to TRBJ1-2; weak D call: TRBD1 (5 bases). Germline values: CDR1 LGHDT, CDR2 YNNKEL (reference sequence). The CDR3 is 15 residues long. The V end was cut by 2 bases, the J end by 7 bases, with 17 bases between. DNA for the CDR3: TGTGCCAGCAGCCAATTGGGGGTAACGCGAGGTGGCTACACCTTC. Amino acids: CASSQLGVTRGGYTF.

As concerns this clone: One end of the junction varies from germline; a read error may be responsible. The genes are TRBV27 and TRBJ1-5; TRBD1 matches at 7 bases. The CDR3 consists of 15 residues. Germline V gene lookup returns CDR1 MNHEY and CDR2 SMNVEV (reference sequence). The CDR3 nucleotides read TGTACCAGCAGCCCATCTGACAGGGACGGTCAGCCCCAGCATTTT. It encodes CTSSPSDRDGQPQHF.

The rearrangement uses TRBV7-9 and TRBJ1-1; tentative D call: TRBD1 (5 bases). V was trimmed by 7 bases and J by 2 bases, leaving 17 bases between them. Germline CDR1 is SEHNR and CDR2 is FQNEAQ (reference sequence). CDR3 length: 15 residues. In DNA form, the CDR3 reads TGTGCCAGCACCCCTAATTATGGACAAAACACTGAAGCTTTCTTT. Amino acids: CASTPNYGQNTEAFF. The whole variable domain, filled in from reference TRBV7-9 and TRBJ1-1, reads DTGVSQNPRHKITKRGQNVTFRCDPISEHNRLYWYRQTLGQGPEFLTYFQNEAQLEKSRLLSDRFSAERPKGSFSTLEIQRTEQGDSAMYLCASTPNYGQNTEAFFGQGTRLTVV.

The chain has TRBV7-9 and TRBJ1-2; D gene uncertain. Germline V lookup: CDR1 SEHNR, CDR2 FQNEAQ (reference sequence). Trimming took 5 bases from V and 4 from J, leaving 20 bases between them. The length of the CDR3 is 16 residues. CDR3 nucleotides: TGTGCCAGCAGCCTCGGCAATATAGAGGTGGGCTATGGCTACACCTTC. Translated, it gives CASSLGNIEVGYGYTF.

The chain joins TRBV27 to TRBJ1-2, with 9 bases fitting TRBD1. Germline lookup yields CDR1 MNHEY and CDR2 SMNVEV (reference sequence). V shed 0 bases, J shed 7 bases, and the junction held 6 bases outside the gene matches. This CDR3 region has 15 residues. The DNA of the CDR3 is TGTGCCAGCAGTTTATCGAGGGGACAGGGCGCTGGCTACACCTTC. As protein: CASSLSRGQGAGYTF.

V is TRBV11-2 and J is TRBJ2-5; 8 nucleotides align to TRBD2. The CDR3 has 16 residues. Germline V gene data show CDR1 as SGHAT and CDR2 as FQNNGV. V shed 5 bases and J 5 bases; nucleotides not matched to a gene: 13. The CDR3, as DNA: TGTGCCAGCAGCCATTACACCCGGGGACTAGGGGAGACCCAGTACTTC. Translation gives CASSHYTRGLGETQYF.

This chain joins TRBV4-3 and TRBJ2-3; 11 bases are a match to TRBD1. CDR1 is LGHNA and CDR2 is YSLEER in the germline V gene. With V trimmed by 2 bases and J by 3 bases, 4 bases remained unmatched. The CDR3 is 16 residues long. In DNA form, the CDR3 reads TGCGCCAGCAGCCAACGGGACAGGGGGGAGACAGATACGCAGTATTTT. Protein product: CASSQRDRGETDTQYF.

The rearrangement joins TRBV5-5 to TRBJ2-2; tentatively, D is TRBD2 (6 bases). This CDR3 comprises 16 residues. The germline V gene has CDR1 SGHKS and CDR2 YYEKEE (reference sequence). Trimming took off 0 bases at V and 1 base at J, with 10 bases between the two ends. CDR3 sequence: CASSLGPTRNTGELFF. The CDR3 DNA follows: TGTGCCAGCAGCTTGGGACCGACTAGGAACACCGGGGAGCTGTTTTTT.

This chain uses TRBV2 with TRBJ2-2; 7 nucleotides align to TRBD1. From germline, CDR1 is SNHLY and CDR2 FYNNEI. V lost 7 bases and J lost 4; bases outside the gene matches: 6. This CDR3 spans 14 amino acids. CDR3 in DNA: TGTGCCAGCATGACGACAGGGCGCACCGGGGAGCTGTTTTTT. Translated: CASMTTGRTGELFF.

The V call is TRBV5-1, the J call TRBJ2-7; 12 nucleotides agree with TRBD2. The CDR3 length is 17 residues. The ends lost 0 bases at V and 2 bases at J; junction bases unmatched: 6. CDR1 is SGHRS and CDR2 is YFSETQ in the germline V gene. DNA for the CDR3: TGCGCCAGCAGCTTGGGACTAGCGGGAGAGTCAGCCTACGAGCAGTACTTC. This translates into CASSLGLAGESAYEQYF.

The CDR3 DNA reads as TGTGCCAGTAGTATTAGGGTCAGACTGGGGTCAGGGATCAATCAGCCCCAGCATTTT. Translating it yields CASSIRVRLGSGINQPQHF. This rearrangement joins TRBV19 to TRBJ1-5; D is possibly TRBD1 (5 bases). There are 19 residues in the CDR3. CDR1 is LNHDA and CDR2 is SQIVND in the germline V gene (reference sequence). With 3 bases removed from V and 3 bases from J, the gap between germline ends came to 24 bases.

The chain couples TRBV9 to TRBJ1-6; D unresolved. Trimming cost V 0 bases and J 9 bases, with 16 bases left between them. The CDR3 sequence is 16 residues long. Germline V gene sequence: CDR1 SGDLS, CDR2 YYNGEE. CDR3 protein: CASSVGLAQLGSPLHF. CDR3 DNA sequence: TGTGCCAGCAGCGTAGGTCTGGCGCAGCTGGGTTCACCCCTCCACTTT.

This chain links TRBV14 with TRBJ2-7; TRBD2 matches 9 bases. The V gene's germline CDR1 is SGHDN and CDR2 FVKESK. Germline trimming cut 4 bases from V and 0 bases from J; bases unmatched to any gene: 7. This CDR3 region has 16 residues. CDR3 amino acids: CASSRNSGSFSYEQYF. DNA for the CDR3: TGTGCCAGCAGCCGAAATAGCGGGAGTTTCTCCTACGAGCAGTACTTC.

V gene TRBV27 combines with J gene TRBJ1-5; TRBD1 might be the D (5 bases). Germline-derived CDR1 and CDR2 are MNHEY and SMNVEV (reference sequence). V lost 3 bases to trimming and J lost 3 bases, with 9 bases between them. This CDR3 spans 14 amino acids. The CDR3 coding sequence is TGTGCCAGCAGTTTTCAAGGGGTCAATCAGCCCCAGCATTTT. Translating it yields CASSFQGVNQPQHF.

The CDR3, as DNA: TGTGCCAGCAGCCCTGGACAGGCGGAGAACACTGAAGCTTTCTTT. Translation gives CASSPGQAENTEAFF. The genes are TRBV5-8 and TRBJ1-1, with 7 bases fitting TRBD1. The V segment lost 4 bases and the J segment 1 base; nucleotides outside the gene matches: 7. This CDR3 contains 15 residues. Germline-derived CDR1 and CDR2 are SGHTS and YDEGEE. Based on the CDR3 plus reference TRBV5-8 and TRBJ1-1, the full variable domain is EAGVTQSPTHLIKTRGQQATLRCSPISGHTSVYWYQQALGLGLQFLLWYDEGEERNRGNFPPRFSGRQFPNYSSELNVNALELEDSALYLCASSPGQAENTEAFFGQGTRLTVV.

The chain links TRBV7-9 to TRBJ2-7; no clear D. The V end was cut by 4 bases, the J end by 6 bases, with 10 bases between. This CDR3 contains 12 residues. Germline V gene data show CDR1 as SEHNR and CDR2 as FQNEAQ (reference sequence). The CDR3 DNA follows: TGTGCCAGCAGCTCCCGTGAGTTCGAGCAGTACTTC. Its translation is CASSSREFEQYF.

The rearrangement links TRBV3-1 (or the pseudogene TRBV3-2) to TRBJ1-1; tentative D call: TRBD1 (6 bases). The V gene lost 4 bases and the J gene lost 4 bases, with 13 bases spanning the gap. The CDR3 covers 14 residues. Germline CDR1 reads LGHDT; CDR2 reads YNNKEL (reference sequence). Here the CDR3 DNA reads TGTGCCAGCAGCCTGGGCCGGGACACCACTGAAGCTTTCTTT. This encodes CASSLGRDTTEAFF.

This chain links TRBV5-1 with TRBJ2-5, with 12 nucleotides matching TRBD2. The trim removed 2 bases at V and 4 bases at J, leaving 6 bases unmatched. Per the germline V gene, CDR1 is SGHRS and CDR2 is YFSETQ. The CDR3 is 16 residues long. CDR3 protein: CASSLVASGGAETQYF. In DNA form, the CDR3 reads TGCGCCAGCAGCTTAGTGGCTAGCGGGGGGGCAGAGACCCAGTACTTC.

The V gene is TRBV6-1, the J gene TRBJ1-2; perhaps TRBD1 as D (5 bases). The V end was cut by 4 bases, the J end by 5 bases, with 17 bases between. This CDR3 is built from 15 residues. Per the germline V gene, CDR1 is MNHNS and CDR2 is SASEGT. The CDR3 spells CASSADSRSPYGYTF. The CDR3 nucleotides read TGTGCCAGCAGTGCAGACAGTCGAAGCCCATATGGCTACACCTTC.

V gene TRBV28 combines with J gene TRBJ1-2, with TRBD1 matching 7 bases. This CDR3 is 16 amino acids long. Trimming removed 5 bases from V and 2 bases from J; junction bases left unmatched: 11. Germline CDR1 and CDR2: MDHEN and SYDVKM. The CDR3 nucleotides read TGTGCCAGCAGTCCCCCCGGGACAGTATTCAACTATGGCTACACCTTC. Protein sequence: CASSPPGTVFNYGYTF.

This clone was seen a few times. This chain uses TRBV19 with TRBJ2-1, with TRBD1 matching over 8 bases. V lost 4 bases and J lost 12; bases outside the gene matches: 11. The CDR3 has 14 amino acids. Germline V gene lookup returns CDR1 LNHDA and CDR2 SQIVND (reference sequence). The CDR3 bases are TGTGCCAGTAGTACCTTAGGGACAGGAATGGTGCAGTTCTTC. The encoded protein is CASSTLGTGMVQFF.

This chain uses TRBV2 with TRBJ1-1; 8 bases map to TRBD1. Germline loops: CDR1 SNHLY, CDR2 FYNNEI. J lost 8 bases, V lost 8 bases, and 7 bases had no gene match. The CDR3 has 12 amino acids. The DNA for the CDR3 is TGTGCCAGCCCGCCGGGACAGGTAGAAGCTTTCTTT. The encoded protein is CASPPGQVEAFF.

The chain has TRBV20-1 and TRBJ2-1; 8 bases line up with TRBD2. With 3 bases clipped from V and 4 bases from J, the junction kept 11 bases outside the gene matches. The CDR3 sequence is 16 residues long. The germline V gene encodes CDR1 DFQATT and CDR2 SNEGSKA (reference sequence). The CDR3 is CSASFYGRAAYNEQFF. CDR3 DNA sequence: TGCAGTGCTAGTTTTTACGGGAGGGCCGCGTACAATGAGCAGTTCTTC.

The chain couples TRBV5-6 to TRBJ2-7; TRBD2 agrees at 10 bases. The CDR3 covers 15 residues. The germline V gene encodes CDR1 SGHDT and CDR2 YYEEEE. V shed 1 base, J shed 3 bases, and the junction held 4 bases outside the gene matches. CDR3 sequence (DNA): TGTGCCAGCAGCTTGCCGGGACTAGCGAACTACGAGCAGTACTTC. This encodes CASSLPGLANYEQYF. The full variable domain, its missing parts supplied by reference TRBV5-6 and TRBJ2-7, is DAGVTQSPTHLIKTRGQQVTLRCSPKSGHDTVSWYQQALGQGPQFIFQYYEEEERQRGNFPDRFSGHQFPNYSSELNVNALLLGDSALYLCASSLPGLANYEQYFGPGTRLTVT.

The chain has TRBV3-1 (or the pseudogene TRBV3-2) and TRBJ2-1; 13 bases are a match to TRBD2. From germline, CDR1 is LGHDT and CDR2 YNNKEL (reference sequence). This CDR3 spans 16 amino acids. Trimming cost V 5 bases and J 7 bases; bases outside gene matches: 8. CDR3 region: CASSFGLAGVDNEQFF. As DNA, the CDR3 is TGTGCCAGCAGCTTTGGACTAGCGGGAGTAGATAATGAGCAGTTCTTC.

This rearrangement joins TRBV10-3 to TRBJ1-4; TRBD1 might be the D (6 bases). Trimming pared 2 bases from V and 11 bases from J, leaving 12 bases between. This CDR3 spans 13 amino acids. Germline V gives CDR1 ENHRY, CDR2 SYGVKD. CDR3 sequence: CAISEGQRAKLFF. For the CDR3, the DNA is TGTGCCATCAGTGAGGGACAGCGAGCGAAACTGTTTTTT.

This rearrangement joins TRBV5-1 to TRBJ1-1; D call uncertain. Trimming stripped 4 bases from V and 2 bases from J, with 9 bases between. The length of the CDR3 is 13 residues. Germline V lookup: CDR1 SGHRS, CDR2 YFSETQ. The CDR3 loop is CASSPVLNTEAFF. CDR3 bases: TGCGCCAGCAGCCCCGTCCTAAACACTGAAGCTTTCTTT.